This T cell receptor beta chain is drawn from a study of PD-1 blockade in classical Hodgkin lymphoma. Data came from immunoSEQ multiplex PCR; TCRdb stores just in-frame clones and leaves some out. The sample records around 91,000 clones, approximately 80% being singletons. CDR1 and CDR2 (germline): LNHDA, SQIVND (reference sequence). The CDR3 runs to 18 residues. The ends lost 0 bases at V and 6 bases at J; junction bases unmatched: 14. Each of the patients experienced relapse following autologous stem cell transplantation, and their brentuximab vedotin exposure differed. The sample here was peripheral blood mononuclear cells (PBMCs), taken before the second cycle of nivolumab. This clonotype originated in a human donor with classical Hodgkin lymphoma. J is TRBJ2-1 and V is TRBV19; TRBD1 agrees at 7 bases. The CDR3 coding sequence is TGTGCCAGTAGTATAGATCGCTCCGGGACAGCGTCCGGCAATGAGCAGTTCTTC. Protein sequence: CASSIDRSGTASGNEQFF. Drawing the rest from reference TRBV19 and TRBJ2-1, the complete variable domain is DGGITQSPKYLFRKEGQNVTLSCEQNLNHDAMYWYRQDPGQGLRLIYYSQIVNDFQKGDIAEGYSVSREKKESFPLTVTSAQKNPTAFYLCASSIDRSGTASGNEQFFGPGTRLTVL.